The text below deals with one T cell receptor beta chain. What it binds is not known. The sample is drawn from a study of OX40 agonist ivuxolimab in advanced cancers. Study background: Partial responses were achieved by three patients, of whom one had hepatocellular carcinoma and two had cutaneous melanoma. Study-wide points: Antigens targeted by the expanded peripheral T cells were not determined.

Autoimmune disease history or systemic immunosuppression led to patient exclusion. Sequencing used immunoSEQ multiplex PCR; TCRdb keeps in-frame clones, though not all of them. The sample lists around 70,000 clones, 75% to 90% seen once, with around 2% in the top ten. This specimen consisted of CD4+ or CD8+ T cells sorted from blood, obtained in a trial of the OX40 agonist ivuxolimab. This clonotype was sampled from an adult with an advanced solid tumor such as melanoma, head and neck, liver or kidney cancer.

CDR3 loop: CASRRDSSYNEQFF. CDR3 bases: TGTGCCAGCAGACGTGACAGCTCCTACAATGAGCAGTTCTTC. The chain recombines TRBV5-5 with TRBJ2-1; tentatively, D is TRBD1 (5 bases). The germline CDR1 and CDR2 sequences are SGHKS and YYEKEE (reference sequence). V was trimmed by 5 bases and J by 0 bases, leaving 9 bases between them. The CDR3 is 14 residues long.